This T cell receptor beta chain comes out of a study of tumor-infiltrating lymphocytes in primary liver carcinoma. There are many counts of this clonotype. Production of TCR beta cDNA used approximately 0.55 ug total RNA together with a constant-region primer. Libraries of TCR beta came from three nested multiplex PCR rounds with slightly modified ARM-PCR. In the first two PCR rounds, TRBV1-TRBV30 forward primers were paired with a C-beta reverse primer, and each round lasted roughly 9 cycles. Via MiXCR, TCRdb re-called the multiplex PCR reads, giving one row per CDR3 protein. The profile shows about 74,000 distinct CDR3 sequences, approximately 70% of them singletons. The V end was cut by 8 bases, the J end by 4 bases, with 9 bases between. CDR3 length: 11 amino acids. The germline V gene has CDR1 MGHDK and CDR2 SYGVNS. From unsorted bulk tissue weighing roughly 17-34 mg, DNA and RNA were co-extracted.

The rearrangement links TRBV25-1 to TRBJ2-7; D is uncertain. The sequenced material came from liver tumor tissue from sampling region 4. The subset was: tumor region T4, right-lateral pole. The sequence derives from a middle-aged man with primary liver carcinoma and hepatitis B virus infection. This CDR3 reads CASSLTYEQYF. For the CDR3, the DNA is TGTGCCAGCTCCCTGACGTACGAGCAGTACTTC.